A selection of T cell receptor beta chains follows, all from one sample in a study of blood T cell repertoires in COVID-19. TCRdb's table, derived via immunoSEQ multiplex PCR, lists solely in-frame clones and lacks some. This table has approximately 350,000 clones, approximately 87% appearing once. Material for sequencing was peripheral blood. The receptors originated from a woman between 50 and 59 years old with COVID-19, enrolled during active disease. CDR3s include the opening cysteine and the closing phenylalanine or tryptophan. The D gene is left open where the match is weak. The size field is filled for only some rows; it gives once, few, many or a size class.

.	TRBV3-1/TRBV3-2	TRBJ1-1	.	CASSQELGVYTEAFF	TGTGCCAGCAGCCAAGAGCTGGGAGTGTACACTGAAGCTTTCTTT
.	TRBV9	TRBJ2-1	.	CASSVDQVEYEQFF	TGTGCCAGCAGCGTAGACCAGGTAGAGTATGAGCAGTTCTTC
TRBD1	TRBV11-2	TRBJ2-4	.	CASSWGQGMYF	TGTGCCAGCAGCTGGGGACAGGGGATGTACTTC
.	TRBV24-1	TRBJ1-5	.	CATSARNSNQPQHF	TGTGCCACCAGCGCCAGGAATAGCAATCAGCCCCAGCATTTT
.	TRBV25-1	TRBJ1-3	.	CASSFQTSPGNTIYF	TGTGCCAGCAGTTTCCAGACATCCCCTGGAAACACCATATATTTT
TRBD1	TRBV12-3/TRBV12-4	TRBJ2-7	.	CASGQAYYEQYF	TGTGCCAGCGGACAGGCGTACTACGAGCAGTACTTC
.	TRBV6-5	TRBJ1-2	.	CASSYSPTGNYGYTF	TGTGCCAGCAGTTACTCTCCTACAGGGAACTATGGCTACACCTTC
.	TRBV5-1	TRBJ1-1	.	CASSFGRGNTEAFF	TGCGCCAGCAGCTTCGGCAGGGGGAACACTGAAGCTTTCTTT
TRBD1	TRBV5-5	TRBJ2-7	.	CASSRGQGGYEQYF	TGTGCCAGCAGCAGGGGACAGGGGGGCTACGAGCAGTACTTC
TRBD1	TRBV27	TRBJ2-1	.	CASSIPGQGNNEQFF	TGTGCCAGCAGCATTCCGGGACAGGGGAACAATGAGCAGTTCTTC
.	TRBV12-3/TRBV12-4	TRBJ2-1	.	CASRKAGDWFF	TGTGCCAGCAGAAAAGCAGGTGATTGGTTCTTC
TRBD2	TRBV7-2	TRBJ2-7	.	CASSLSLAGLYEQYF	TGTGCCAGCAGCTTAAGCCTAGCGGGACTCTACGAGCAGTACTTC
TRBD1	TRBV6-5	TRBJ1-1	.	CASSSGGLVGTEAFF	TGTGCCAGCAGTTCAGGGGGCTTGGTTGGGACTGAAGCTTTCTTT
.	TRBV11-2	TRBJ2-5	.	CASSSQLPIQETQYF	TGTGCCAGCAGCTCGCAACTACCCATCCAAGAGACCCAGTACTTC
TRBD2	TRBV24-1	TRBJ2-1	.	CATSGVAGSSYNEQFF	TGTGCCACCAGTGGGGTAGCGGGTAGCTCCTACAATGAGCAGTTCTTC
TRBD1	TRBV5-4	TRBJ1-2	.	CASSPNTRGQGAYGYTF	TGTGCCAGCAGCCCAAACACCAGGGGACAGGGAGCTTATGGCTACACCTTC
TRBD2	TRBV5-1	TRBJ2-1	once	CASSRRGAGREGTNEQFF	TGCGCCAGCAGCCGTCGGGGCGCGGGGCGGGAGGGGACCAATGAGCAGTTCTTC
TRBD1	TRBV5-1	TRBJ2-7	.	CASSLAGTGVNEQYF	TGCGCCAGCAGCTTGGCCGGGACAGGGGTCAACGAGCAGTACTTC
.	TRBV6-5	TRBJ1-4	.	CASSYRGGNEKLFF	TGTGCCAGCAGTTATAGAGGGGGTAATGAAAAACTGTTTTTT
.	TRBV30	TRBJ1-6	.	CAWTGNDSPLHF	TGTGCCTGGACAGGGAACGATTCACCCCTCCACTTT
TRBD1	TRBV5-4	TRBJ1-2	.	CASSLGGQGRTYLNRYTF	TGTGCCAGCAGCTTGGGGGGACAGGGGAGGACGTATCTCAATCGCTACACCTTC
TRBD1	TRBV19	TRBJ2-7	.	CASSPSTGAYEQYF	TGTGCCAGTAGTCCCTCGACAGGGGCCTACGAGCAGTACTTC
.	TRBV6-5	TRBJ2-3	.	CASSYGGLNSDTQYF	TGTGCCAGCAGTTACGGCGGATTAAATTCAGATACGCAGTATTTT
.	TRBV4-2	TRBJ1-5	.	CASSQEPGLSNQPQHF	TGTGCCAGCAGCCAAGAGCCGGGACTGAGCAATCAGCCCCAGCATTTT
.	TRBV5-1	TRBJ2-7	.	CASSWDLAGATYEQYF	TGCGCCAGCAGCTGGGACTTGGCAGGCGCCACTTACGAGCAGTACTTC
TRBD1	TRBV5-1	TRBJ2-5	.	CASSRYGQGGQETQYF	TGCGCCAGCAGCCGCTACGGACAGGGAGGCCAAGAGACCCAGTACTTC
.	TRBV19	TRBJ1-5	.	CASSPAARGNQPQHF	TGTGCCAGTAGTCCGGCGGCCAGGGGCAATCAGCCCCAGCATTTT
TRBD2	TRBV10-2	TRBJ2-1	.	CASRGTSGAWNEQFF	TGCGCCAGCAGAGGGACTAGCGGAGCGTGGAATGAGCAGTTCTTC
.	TRBV12-3/TRBV12-4	TRBJ2-1	.	CASTAGKSPQFF	TGTGCCAGCACCGCAGGGAAGTCACCACAGTTCTTC
TRBD1	TRBV4-1	TRBJ2-3	.	CASSQRGQDTQYF	TGCGCCAGCAGCCAGAGGGGGCAAGATACGCAGTATTTT
.	TRBV6-5	TRBJ1-4	.	CASSYSYQGGIEKLFF	TGTGCCAGCAGTTACTCATATCAGGGTGGGATTGAAAAACTGTTTTTT
.	TRBV11-2	TRBJ2-3	few	CASSLGGPTDTQYF	TGTGCCAGCAGCTTGGGGGGGCCCACAGATACGCAGTATTTT
TRBD1	TRBV9	TRBJ1-2	.	CASSPGRGLYGYTF	TGTGCCAGCAGCCCAGGCAGGGGGCTTTATGGCTACACCTTC
.	TRBV18	TRBJ1-1	.	CASFETGPDTEAFF	TGTGCCAGCTTTGAGACAGGCCCGGACACTGAAGCTTTCTTT
TRBD2	TRBV12-3/TRBV12-4	TRBJ2-3	.	CASSLERGDTQYF	TGTGCCAGCAGTTTAGAGCGGGGAGATACGCAGTATTTT
TRBD2	TRBV5-1	TRBJ2-1	.	CASQKLKGGIYNEQFF	TGCGCCAGCCAAAAGCTCAAGGGAGGGATCTACAATGAGCAGTTCTTC
TRBD2	TRBV7-7	TRBJ2-3	.	CASSLNPVAGGSTDTQYF	TGTGCTAGCAGCTTAAACCCTGTAGCGGGAGGGAGCACAGATACGCAGTATTTT
.	TRBV2	TRBJ1-6	.	CAGQSENNSPLHF	TGTGCCGGACAATCGGAAAATAATTCACCCCTCCACTTT
TRBD2	TRBV4-1	TRBJ2-3	.	CASSQGLAGVDTQYF	TGCGCCAGCAGCCAAGGACTAGCGGGAGTAGATACGCAGTATTTT
TRBD1	TRBV18	TRBJ1-6	.	CASSRDRENSPLHF	TGTGCCAGCTCACGGGACAGGGAGAATTCACCCCTCCACTTT
TRBD1	TRBV7-2	TRBJ1-4	.	CASSRGQRYYSEKLFF	TGTGCCAGCAGCAGGGGACAGCGATATTATTCGGAAAAACTGTTTTTT
.	TRBV24-1	TRBJ1-2	.	CATSDRRRGLGGYTF	TGTGCCACCAGTGACCGCCGGCGGGGGCTGGGGGGCTACACCTTC
TRBD2	TRBV24-1	TRBJ2-5	.	CATSGTSGEVWGKETQYF	TGTGCCACCAGCGGGACTAGCGGGGAAGTATGGGGGAAAGAGACCCAGTACTTC
.	TRBV14	TRBJ2-7	.	CASSHHGESGEQYF	TGTGCCAGCAGCCATCACGGGGAATCGGGCGAGCAGTACTTC
TRBD1	TRBV2	TRBJ2-7	.	CASGKGQGYEQYF	TGTGCCAGCGGTAAGGGACAGGGCTACGAGCAGTACTTC
.	TRBV4-2	TRBJ1-1	.	CASSPREGATEAFF	TGTGCCAGCAGCCCGCGGGAGGGTGCCACTGAAGCTTTCTTT
TRBD1	TRBV24-1	TRBJ1-5	.	CATSDRTGANQPQHF	TGTGCCACCAGTGATCGGACAGGAGCTAATCAGCCCCAGCATTTT
.	TRBV24-1	TRBJ2-5	.	CATSVGGGVETQYF	TGTGCCACCAGTGTAGGAGGGGGGGTAGAGACCCAGTACTTC
.	TRBV5-4	TRBJ1-2	.	CASSLPLSGYGYTF	TGTGCCAGCAGCTTGCCCTTGTCAGGGTATGGCTACACCTTC
TRBD1	TRBV6-1	TRBJ1-1	.	CASSGTEYTEAFF	TGTGCCAGCTCCGGGACAGAGTACACTGAAGCTTTCTTT
.	TRBV11-2	TRBJ2-3	.	CASSLDRDTDTQYF	TGTGCCAGCAGCTTAGATCGAGACACAGATACGCAGTATTTT
.	TRBV3-1/TRBV3-2	TRBJ2-1	.	CASTAGSYNEQFF	TGTGCCAGCACGGCAGGGTCCTACAATGAGCAGTTCTTC
.	TRBV7-8	TRBJ2-3	.	CASSSEHLELGSGVDTQYF	TGTGCCAGCAGCTCCGAACACCTAGAACTAGGTTCTGGGGTAGATACGCAGTATTTT
.	TRBV19	TRBJ1-5	.	CATVRDIGVGQPQHF	TGTGCCACTGTCCGGGACATCGGAGTGGGTCAGCCCCAGCATTTT
.	TRBV5-4	TRBJ1-5	.	CASSLGGSNQPQHF	TGTGCCAGCAGCTTAGGAGGAAGCAATCAGCCCCAGCATTTT